This T cell receptor beta chain was recovered during a study of immune cell composition in non-small cell lung cancer. Method: immunoSEQ multiplex PCR; TCRdb's copy keeps in-frame clones and lacks some. The sample consists of about 10,000 clones, approximately 74% of them appearing once. V was shortened by 8 bases and J by 1 base, with 14 bases between the two germline ends. Germline-derived CDR1 and CDR2 are SQVTM and ANQGSEA. The CDR3 extends over 13 amino acids. This clone was observed a handful of times. The rearrangement uses TRBV29-1 and TRBJ1-1; D is possibly TRBD1 (6 bases). The TCR originated in a human donor with non-small cell lung cancer. Sequencing was carried out using lung tumor tissue. The CDR3 spells CSTQDRPNTEAFF. The CDR3 DNA reads as TGCAGCACACAGGACAGACCGAACACTGAAGCTTTCTTT. Using reference TRBV29-1 and TRBJ1-1 for the parts outside the CDR3, the full variable domain is SAVISQKPSRDICQRGTSLTIQCQVDSQVTMMFWYRQQPGQSLTLIATANQGSEATYESGFVIDKFPISRPNLTFSTLTVSNMSPEDSSIYLCSTQDRPNTEAFFGQGTRLTVV.